One and the same sample provided the 28 T cell receptor beta chains below, sequenced in a study of T cells in Graves' hyperthyroidism and ophthalmopathy. TCR beta CDR3 regions were amplified from RNA transcripts. HTBI primers were the set used in a first-round RT-PCR of the TCR CDR3. TCRdb re-called the multiplex PCR reads with MiXCR, one entry per CDR3 protein. The sample lists 150,000 or so distinct CDR3 sequences; about 9.4% were seen once. Input material: blood. These receptors originate from a young woman with Graves' hyperthyroidism that later progressed to Graves' ophthalmopathy.

This clonotype came up a few times. This rearrangement joins TRBV6-1 to TRBJ1-6; D is perhaps TRBD1 (6 bases). CDR1 is MNHNS, CDR2 SASEGT, per germline. V was shortened by 3 bases and J by 10 bases, with 10 bases between the two germline ends. The CDR3 sequence is 13 residues long. The CDR3 DNA reads as TGTGCCAGCAGTGAGAGGGACATCTCACCCCTCCACTTT. Translated: CASSERDISPLHF.

The chain combines TRBV14 with TRBJ1-5; D gene unclear. CDR3 length: 18 amino acids. Germline assignment: CDR1 SGHDN and CDR2 FVKESK. Deletions cut 7 bases from V and 0 bases from J, with 22 bases between. CDR3 nucleotides: TGTGCCAGCACCCCCTCCCCCCTAGGTCTTTATAGCAATCAGCCCCAGCATTTT. Translated, it gives CASTPSPLGLYSNQPQHF.

In its sample, this clonotype was seen many times. This chain links TRBV11-2 with TRBJ1-6; weak D call: TRBD1 (5 bases). Trimming stripped 5 bases from V and 7 bases from J, with 12 bases between. The germline gives CDR1 SGHAT, CDR2 FQNNGV. The CDR3 consists of 14 residues. The CDR3 loop reads CASSPTGNNSPLHF. For the CDR3, the DNA is TGTGCCAGCAGCCCAACAGGAAACAATTCACCCCTCCACTTT.

This clonotype was seen repeatedly, ten times or more. The chain joins TRBV7-2 to TRBJ1-4; D gene uncertain. Deletions cut 1 base from V and 7 bases from J, with 13 bases between. The V gene's germline CDR1 is SGHTA and CDR2 FQGNSA. The CDR3 extends over 15 amino acids. The CDR3 sequence: CASSLDGNEGEKLFF. The CDR3 DNA reads TGTGCCAGCAGCTTAGACGGGAACGAGGGTGAAAAACTGTTTTTT.

This clonotype was counted ten times or more. The rearrangement joins TRBV29-1 to TRBJ1-1, with D uncertain. V dropped 0 bases and J dropped 1 base, with 12 bases sitting between them. CDR3 size: 15 residues. Germline CDR1 reads SQVTM; CDR2 reads ANQGSEA. CDR3 DNA: TGCAGCGTTGAAGATCTGGTAAATCCGAACACTGAAGCTTTCTTT. Residues: CSVEDLVNPNTEAFF.

The chain recombines TRBV20-1 with TRBJ2-5; D is undetermined. Germline assignment: CDR1 DFQATT and CDR2 SNEGSKA (reference sequence). The CDR3 loop spans 15 amino acids. V was clipped by 0 bases and J by 0 bases, with 11 bases between them. In DNA, the CDR3 is TGCAGTGCTAGAGATCCCGGGTGGTACCAAGAGACCCAGTACTTC. This gives the protein CSARDPGWYQETQYF.

This clonotype was observed at least ten times. DNA of the CDR3: TGTGCCAGTAGTACCGGCCAGGGTAGTATTGCCGGTGGGAATGAAAAACTGTTTTTT. Its protein is CASSTGQGSIAGGNEKLFF. The V gene is TRBV19, the J gene TRBJ1-4; D is perhaps TRBD1 (5 bases). This CDR3 is 19 amino acids long. Deletions cut 4 bases from V and 5 bases from J, with 26 bases between. Germline V gene sequence: CDR1 LNHDA, CDR2 SQIVND (reference sequence).

Here the CDR3 reads CAISDPAADQETQYF. The CDR3 nucleotides read TGTGCCATCAGTGACCCGGCGGCGGACCAAGAGACCCAGTACTTC. The chain carries TRBV10-3 and TRBJ2-5, with no clear D. The CDR3 is made up of 15 amino acids. The V and J ends lost 3 bases and 0 bases respectively, with 11 bases between them. CDR1 ENHRY and CDR2 SYGVKD come from the germline V gene.

This clonotype was detected many times. This sequence joins TRBV18 and TRBJ1-2, with D possibly TRBD1 on 5 matching bases. Trimming took off 2 bases at V and 8 bases at J, with 12 bases between the two ends. The CDR3 totals 13 residues. Germline loops: CDR1 KGHSH, CDR2 LQKENI. As DNA, the CDR3 is TGTGCCAGCTCACCAGAGGCAGGGCGCGGCTACACCTTC. The encoded protein is CASSPEAGRGYTF.

The chain recombines TRBV18 with TRBJ2-7, with TRBD2 as a possible D gene (7 bases). Germline V gives CDR1 KGHSH, CDR2 LQKENI. CDR3 size: 15 residues. V was clipped by 0 bases and J by 2 bases, with 11 bases between them. The CDR3 here is CASSPPGRGTYEQYF. The DNA of the CDR3 is TGTGCCAGCTCACCACCGGGGAGGGGGACCTACGAGCAGTACTTC.

Many counts were recorded for this clonotype. This chain uses TRBV3-1 with TRBJ2-3, with D perhaps matching TRBD1 or TRBD2 (5 bases each). V was trimmed by 3 bases and J by 4 bases, leaving 11 bases between them. Germline CDR1 LGHDT, CDR2 YNNKEL (reference sequence). The length of the CDR3 is 14 residues. CDR3 amino acids: CASSQLQEADTQYF. The CDR3 DNA is TGTGCCAGCAGCCAGCTACAGGAGGCAGATACGCAGTATTTT.

This clonotype was seen many times. The chain uses TRBV7-2 and TRBJ1-1, with D hard to call. Germline V gives CDR1 SGHTA, CDR2 FQGNSA. The CDR3 loop spans 11 amino acids. Trimming pared 5 bases from V and 7 bases from J, leaving 8 bases between. CDR3 in DNA: TGTGCCAGCAGCGCCGTTAATGAAGCTTTCTTT. Encoded protein: CASSAVNEAFF.

The V call is TRBV27, the J call TRBJ1-4; 9 nucleotides agree with TRBD1. J lost 8 bases, V lost 5 bases, and 9 bases had no gene match. The length of the CDR3 is 15 residues. Germline CDR1 reads MNHEY; CDR2 reads SMNVEV (reference sequence). DNA for the CDR3: TGTGCCAGCAGTCCATACAGGGGGCTCGCCGAAAAACTGTTTTTT. Its translation: CASSPYRGLAEKLFF.

There are many counts of this clonotype. The CDR3 nucleotides read TGCGCCAGCAGCCACATGAACACTGAAGCTTTCTTT. Protein product: CASSHMNTEAFF. This chain connects TRBV4-1 to TRBJ1-1, with D unresolved. The CDR3 runs 12 residues. Germline V gene lookup returns CDR1 MGHRA and CDR2 YSYEKL. V lost 3 bases to trimming and J lost 0 bases, with 2 bases between them.

This clonotype has ten or more counts. This chain uses TRBV28 with TRBJ1-3; perhaps TRBD1 as D (6 bases). Deletions cut 6 bases from V and 1 base from J, with 16 bases between. Germline V gene sequence: CDR1 MDHEN, CDR2 SYDVKM. The CDR3 is made up of 16 amino acids. Here the CDR3 reads CASSHYRENSGNTIYF. The CDR3 nucleotides are TGTGCCAGCAGCCACTACAGGGAAAATTCTGGAAACACCATATATTTT.

This clonotype was seen a few times. The V call is TRBV5-5, the J call TRBJ1-4; the D is unclear. The CDR3 sequence is 17 residues long. CDR1 is SGHKS, CDR2 YYEKEE, per germline (reference sequence). With 0 bases removed from V and 7 bases from J, the gap between germline ends came to 19 bases. The CDR3 nucleotides are TGTGCCAGCAGCTTGGATCGGGTCTTGGGAAAGGGTGAAAAACTGTTTTTT. This sequence encodes CASSLDRVLGKGEKLFF.

This clonotype has at least ten counts. This chain joins TRBV6-6 and TRBJ2-3; 11 bases map to TRBD2. The CDR3 is 17 residues long. From germline, CDR1 is MNHNY and CDR2 SVGAGI (reference sequence). V trimming: 0 bases; J trimming: 0 bases; junction bases outside the gene matches: 2. The CDR3 here is CASSYSLAGGSTDTQYF. CDR3 DNA sequence: TGTGCCAGCAGTTACTCTCTAGCGGGGGGAAGCACAGATACGCAGTATTTT.

V usage is TRBV6-5 and J usage is TRBJ2-3; perhaps TRBD1 as D (5 bases). CDR1 MNHEY and CDR2 SVGAGI come from the germline V gene. The CDR3 is 18 amino acids. The V and J ends lost 2 bases and 6 bases respectively, with 24 bases between them. The CDR3 DNA is TGTGCCAGCAGTTACCCGTTCCCCGGACACCTAGGGCCGGATACGCAGTATTTT. Encoded protein: CASSYPFPGHLGPDTQYF.

This clonotype was recorded many times. The J gene is TRBJ1-6, the V gene TRBV3-1; the D gene is possibly TRBD1 (5 bases). Germline assignment: CDR1 LGHDT and CDR2 YNNKEL (reference sequence). V was shortened by 1 base and J by 5 bases, with 9 bases between the two germline ends. The CDR3 is 15 amino acids. The CDR3 DNA is TGTGCCAGCAGCCAAGGGGCAGGGCATAATTCACCCCTCCACTTT. Translating it yields CASSQGAGHNSPLHF.

Details on this clonotype: A read error is possible here, since a much larger clone lies one base away. This chain links TRBV5-1 with TRBJ2-1; TRBD1 matches at 12 bases. This CDR3 has 15 residues. Germline-derived CDR1 and CDR2 are SGHRS and YFSETQ. In DNA form, the CDR3 reads TGCACCAGCAGCTCCGGGACAGGGGGCTACGATGAGCAGTTCTTC. It codes for CTSSSGTGGYDEQFF. The whole variable domain, remainder taken from reference TRBV5-1 and TRBJ2-1, is KAGVTQTPRYLIKTRGQQVTLSCSPISGHRSVSWYQQTPGQGLQFLFEYFSETQRNKGNFPGRFSGRQFSNSRSEMNVSTLELGDSALYLCTSSSGTGGYDEQFFGPGTRLTVL.

This clonotype was observed many times. V is TRBV7-6 and J is TRBJ2-3, with D possibly being TRBD1 (6 bases). The germline gives CDR1 SGHVS, CDR2 FNYEAQ. V dropped 5 bases and J dropped 8 bases, with 14 bases sitting between them. The CDR3 length is 13 residues. The CDR3 loop is CASSTKLGGTQYF. The DNA of the CDR3 is TGTGCCAGCAGCACGAAGCTAGGGGGTACGCAGTATTTT.

This clonotype was counted many times. This chain uses TRBV12-3 or TRBV12-4 with TRBJ1-1; tentative D call: TRBD1 (5 bases). This CDR3 comprises 16 residues. V lost 0 bases to trimming and J lost 6 bases, with 17 bases between them. CDR3 DNA sequence: TGTGCCAGCAGTTTAGCGGGACGGAGAAGTGTGCCTGAAGCTTTCTTT. Translation gives CASSLAGRRSVPEAFF.

This clonotype came up a few times. This chain uses TRBV15 with TRBJ2-1, with TRBD2 matching 7 bases. The CDR3 is 15 amino acids. V gave up 4 bases and J gave up 6 bases; unmatched junction bases: 9. Germline V gene sequence: CDR1 LNHNV, CDR2 YYDKDF (reference sequence). CDR3 sequence (DNA): TGTGCCACCAGCACCGAAAGACTAGCCTCCAATGAGCAGTTCTTC. This translates into CATSTERLASNEQFF.

The table lists this clonotype with many counts. The CDR3 sequence is CASSPRSANYGYTF. The CDR3 DNA follows: TGTGCCAGCAGCCCCCGATCAGCTAACTATGGCTACACCTTC. This chain connects TRBV7-2 to TRBJ1-2; no definite D call. The V gene lost 5 bases and the J gene lost 0 bases, with 10 bases spanning the gap. CDR1 and CDR2 (germline): SGHTA, FQGNSA. The CDR3 covers 14 residues.

This clonotype was detected many times. The chain employs TRBV29-1 and TRBJ2-2; maybe TRBD2 (5 bases). CDR3 length: 11 residues. Trimming cost V 4 bases and J 7 bases, with 7 bases left between them. Looked up from germline, CDR1 is SQVTM and CDR2 is ANQGSEA. CDR3 nucleotides: TGCAGCGTTGCGACTAACGGGGAGCTGTTTTTT. It translates to CSVATNGELFF.

This clonotype was seen a single time. This chain uses TRBV7-3 with TRBJ2-1; 8 nucleotides agree with TRBD1. Germline V gives CDR1 SGHTA, CDR2 FQGTGA. V gave up 0 bases and J gave up 5 bases; unmatched junction bases: 0. The CDR3 extends over 14 amino acids. The CDR3 reads CASSLTDRDNEQFF. For the CDR3, the DNA is TGTGCCAGCAGCTTAACGGACAGGGACAATGAGCAGTTCTTC.

This clonotype was detected a few times. The chain has TRBV18 and TRBJ2-7; 8 bases fit TRBD1. The length of the CDR3 is 15 residues. Germline-derived CDR1 and CDR2 are KGHSH and LQKENI. V shed 3 bases and J 3 bases; nucleotides not matched to a gene: 7. In DNA, the CDR3 is TGTGCCAGCTCACCCCCGGGACAGGCTATCTACGAGCAGTACTTC. The encoded protein is CASSPPGQAIYEQYF.

This clonotype was detected many times. V gene TRBV20-1 combines with J gene TRBJ1-5; maybe TRBD1 (6 bases). The CDR3 contains 13 residues. Germline-derived CDR1 and CDR2 are DFQATT and SNEGSKA (reference sequence). V lost 4 bases to trimming and J lost 5 bases, with 12 bases between them. The CDR3 region is CSATVGGDQPQHF. CDR3 sequence (DNA): TGCAGTGCTACCGTAGGGGGGGATCAGCCCCAGCATTTT.